This T cell receptor (beta chain) was found in a study of T cell responses to AZD1222 COVID-19 vaccine. Study-level findings and limits: At baseline, seropositivity was found in only a handful of AZD1222 recipients.

This clone turned up a few times. The antigen remains unidentified. Profiled with immunoSEQ multiplex PCR; TCRdb holds only in-frame clones, not every one. Here the sample spans 65,000 to 90,000 clones, around nine tenths being singletons. The TCR sequence derives from an adult who received the AZD1222 COVID-19 vaccine. Sequenced here: peripheral blood, sampled 28 days after the second AZD1222 dose.

CDR3 sequence (DNA): TGTGCCAGCAGCTTACCCCCCCTAAGGGGTCGTTATTCACCCCTCCACTTT. This sequence encodes CASSLPPLRGRYSPLHF. The chain uses TRBV13 and TRBJ1-6, with D possibly being TRBD1 (5 bases). Looked up from germline, CDR1 is PRHDT and CDR2 is FYEKMQ (reference sequence). V dropped 2 bases and J dropped 8 bases, with 19 bases sitting between them. The length of the CDR3 is 17 residues.